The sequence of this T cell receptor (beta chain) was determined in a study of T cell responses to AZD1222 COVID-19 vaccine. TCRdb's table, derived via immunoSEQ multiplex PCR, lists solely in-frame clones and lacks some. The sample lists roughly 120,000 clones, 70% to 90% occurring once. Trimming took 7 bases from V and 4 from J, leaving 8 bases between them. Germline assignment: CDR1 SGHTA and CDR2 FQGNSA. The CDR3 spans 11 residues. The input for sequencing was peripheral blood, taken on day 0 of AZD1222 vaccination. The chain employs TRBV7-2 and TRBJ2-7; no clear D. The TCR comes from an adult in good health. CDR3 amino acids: CASTDYYEQYF. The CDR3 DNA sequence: TGTGCCAGCACGGATTATTACGAGCAGTACTTC.